A selection of T cell receptor beta chains follows, all from one sample in a study of technical replicates of blood from a few donors. The method was immunoSEQ multiplex PCR; TCRdb's version includes in-frame clones alone and lacks a portion of them. The top ten hold around 0.43% of the sample, which has roughly 80,000 clones, 93% seen once. Sequencing input: T cells isolated from PBMCs. The source is a human donor in good health. The CDR3 runs from the conserved cysteine through the conserved F or W. The D gene is left open where the match is weak. Part of the rows lack a size; the others show once, few, many or a class for expanded clones.

D gene,clone size,J gene,V gene,CDR3 protein,CDR3 DNA
-,-,TRBJ2-3,TRBV6-5,CASSYSRGATDTQYF,TGTGCCAGCAGTTACTCGCGCGGGGCGACAGATACGCAGTATTTT
TRBD1,-,TRBJ1-2,TRBV19,CASTAGTGSYGYTF,TGTGCCAGTACCGCCGGGACAGGCTCCTATGGCTACACCTTC
TRBD2,-,TRBJ2-1,TRBV18,CASSPIAGGTYNEQFF,TGTGCCAGCTCACCCATAGCGGGAGGTACCTACAATGAGCAGTTCTTC
-,-,TRBJ1-1,TRBV7-9,CASSLEQRQLNTEAFF,TGTGCCAGCAGCTTAGAACAAAGACAGCTGAACACTGAAGCTTTCTTT
-,-,TRBJ1-2,TRBV4-1,CASSQDYQGYGYTF,TGCGCCAGCAGCCAAGATTACCAGGGCTATGGCTACACCTTC
TRBD1,-,TRBJ1-5,TRBV30,CAWSRGQGSNQPQHF,TGTGCCTGGAGTAGGGGACAGGGTAGCAATCAGCCCCAGCATTTT
TRBD1,-,TRBJ1-4,TRBV4-1,CASSQDRTGWEKLFF,TGCGCCAGCAGCCAAGACAGGACAGGTTGGGAAAAACTGTTTTTT
TRBD1,-,TRBJ1-1,TRBV6-5,CASSYPGQREAFF,TGTGCCAGCAGTTATCCGGGACAGCGAGAAGCTTTCTTT
TRBD1,-,TRBJ1-2,TRBV2,CASSEGGIWDRGRYSYGYTF,TGTGCCAGCAGCGAAGGGGGCATTTGGGACAGGGGAAGATATTCCTATGGCTACACCTTC
-,-,TRBJ1-2,TRBV2,CASKGGANYGYTF,TGTGCCAGCAAGGGAGGAGCTAACTATGGCTACACCTTC
-,-,TRBJ2-1,TRBV4-1,CASSQTTSSYNEQFF,TGCGCCAGCAGCCAAACCACTAGCTCCTACAATGAGCAGTTCTTC
-,-,TRBJ1-2,TRBV2,CASIAEVIRSGYTF,TGTGCCAGCATAGCCGAAGTAATTCGGAGTGGCTACACCTTC
-,-,TRBJ1-1,TRBV7-8,CASSLPAGSTEAFF,TGTGCCAGCAGCTTACCCGCGGGGAGTACTGAAGCTTTCTTT
-,once,TRBJ2-7,TRBV25-1,CASSEWGGLEQYF,TGTGCCAGCAGTGAATGGGGAGGACTCGAGCAGTACTTC
-,-,TRBJ2-7,TRBV23-1,CASSQLGLSLYEQYF,TGCGCCAGCAGTCAGTTGGGACTGTCACTCTACGAGCAGTACTTC
-,-,TRBJ1-5,TRBV19,CASSTFDNSNQPQHF,TGTGCCAGTAGCACCTTTGACAATAGCAATCAGCCCCAGCATTTT
-,-,TRBJ1-1,TRBV29-1,CSVVGGVAEAFF,TGCAGCGTTGTAGGCGGGGTCGCTGAAGCTTTCTTT
TRBD1,-,TRBJ1-5,TRBV5-6,CASSLAGDRGEPQHF,TGTGCCAGCAGCTTGGCGGGGGACAGGGGGGAGCCCCAGCATTTT